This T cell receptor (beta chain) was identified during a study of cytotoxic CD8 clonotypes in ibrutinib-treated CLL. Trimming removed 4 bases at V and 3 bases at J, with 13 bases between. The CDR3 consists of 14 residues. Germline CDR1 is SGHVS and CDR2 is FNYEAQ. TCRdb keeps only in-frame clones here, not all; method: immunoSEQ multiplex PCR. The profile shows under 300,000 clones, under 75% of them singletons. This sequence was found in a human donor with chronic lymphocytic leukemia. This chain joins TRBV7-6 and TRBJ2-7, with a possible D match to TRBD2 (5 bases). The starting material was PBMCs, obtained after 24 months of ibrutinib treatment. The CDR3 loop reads CASSSYGGSYEQYF. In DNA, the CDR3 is TGTGCCAGCAGCTCCTATGGAGGTAGCTACGAGCAGTACTTC. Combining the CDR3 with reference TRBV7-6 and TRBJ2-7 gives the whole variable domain GAGVSQSPRYKVTKRGQDVALRCDPISGHVSLYWYRQALGQGPEFLTYFNYEAQQDKSGLPNDRFSAERPEGSISTLTIQRTEQRDSAMYRCASSSYGGSYEQYFGPGTRLTVT.